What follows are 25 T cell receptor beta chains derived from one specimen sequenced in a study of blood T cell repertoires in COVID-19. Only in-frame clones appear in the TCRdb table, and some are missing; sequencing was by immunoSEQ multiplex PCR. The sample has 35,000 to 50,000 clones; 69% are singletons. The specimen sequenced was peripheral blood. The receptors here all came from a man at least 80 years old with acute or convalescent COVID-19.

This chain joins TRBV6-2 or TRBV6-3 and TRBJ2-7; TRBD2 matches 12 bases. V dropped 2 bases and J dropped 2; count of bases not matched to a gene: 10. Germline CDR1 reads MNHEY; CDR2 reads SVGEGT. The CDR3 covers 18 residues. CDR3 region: CASSYIRLAGERTYEQYF. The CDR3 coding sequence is TGTGCCAGCAGTTACATTAGACTAGCGGGAGAAAGGACCTACGAGCAGTACTTC.

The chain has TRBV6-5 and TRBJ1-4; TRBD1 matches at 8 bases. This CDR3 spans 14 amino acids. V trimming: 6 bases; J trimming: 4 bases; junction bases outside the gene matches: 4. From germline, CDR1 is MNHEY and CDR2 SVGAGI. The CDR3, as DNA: TGTGCCAGCAGGCCGACAGGGGATAATGAAAAACTGTTTTTT. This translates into CASRPTGDNEKLFF.

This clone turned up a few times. This CDR3 reads CASSLGDRYQPQHF. As DNA, the CDR3 is TGTGCCAGCAGCTTGGGGGACAGATATCAGCCCCAGCATTTT. The V gene is TRBV5-5, the J gene TRBJ1-5; 7 nucleotides align to TRBD1. Germline assignment: CDR1 SGHKS and CDR2 YYEKEE (reference sequence). V shed 0 bases, J shed 5 bases, and the junction held 2 bases outside the gene matches. CDR3 size: 14 residues.

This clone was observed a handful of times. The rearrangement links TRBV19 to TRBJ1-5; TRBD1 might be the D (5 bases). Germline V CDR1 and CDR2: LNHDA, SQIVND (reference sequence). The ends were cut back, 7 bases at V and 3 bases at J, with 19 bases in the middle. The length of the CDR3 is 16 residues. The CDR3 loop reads CASTSRVRAFNQPQHF. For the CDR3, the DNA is TGTGCCAGTACCTCACGGGTCAGGGCATTCAATCAGCCCCAGCATTTT.

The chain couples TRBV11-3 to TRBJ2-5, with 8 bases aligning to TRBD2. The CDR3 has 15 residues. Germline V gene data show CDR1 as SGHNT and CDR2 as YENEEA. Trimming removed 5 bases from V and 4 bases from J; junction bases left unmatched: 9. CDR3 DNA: TGTGCCAGCAGCCCCGGAGGACTAGCCGGAGAGACCCAGTACTTC. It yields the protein CASSPGGLAGETQYF.

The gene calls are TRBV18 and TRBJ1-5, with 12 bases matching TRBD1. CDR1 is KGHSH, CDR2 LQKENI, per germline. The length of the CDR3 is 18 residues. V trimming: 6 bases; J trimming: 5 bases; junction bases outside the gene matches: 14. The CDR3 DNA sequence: TGTGCCAGCTCCCTCAGCAGTCCCGGGACAGGGGGCGATCAGCCCCAGCATTTT. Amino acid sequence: CASSLSSPGTGGDQPQHF.

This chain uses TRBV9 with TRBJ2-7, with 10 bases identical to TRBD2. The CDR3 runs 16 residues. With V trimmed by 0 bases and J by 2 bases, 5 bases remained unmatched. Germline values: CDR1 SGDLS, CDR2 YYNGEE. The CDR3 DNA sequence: TGTGCCAGCAGCGTAGAAAGCGGGAGGGTCCCCTACGAGCAGTACTTC. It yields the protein CASSVESGRVPYEQYF.

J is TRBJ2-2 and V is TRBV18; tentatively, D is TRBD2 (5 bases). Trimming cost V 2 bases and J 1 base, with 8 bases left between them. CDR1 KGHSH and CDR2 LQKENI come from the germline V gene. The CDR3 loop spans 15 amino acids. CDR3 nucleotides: TGTGCCAGCTCACCAAGGGAGCAGAACACCGGGGAGCTGTTTTTT. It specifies CASSPREQNTGELFF.

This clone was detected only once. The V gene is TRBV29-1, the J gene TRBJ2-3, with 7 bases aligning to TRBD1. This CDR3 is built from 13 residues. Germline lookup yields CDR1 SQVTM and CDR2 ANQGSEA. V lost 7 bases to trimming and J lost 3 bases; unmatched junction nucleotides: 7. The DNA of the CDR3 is TGCAGCGGATACAGGGGTAGGACAGATACGCAGTATTTT. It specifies CSGYRGRTDTQYF.

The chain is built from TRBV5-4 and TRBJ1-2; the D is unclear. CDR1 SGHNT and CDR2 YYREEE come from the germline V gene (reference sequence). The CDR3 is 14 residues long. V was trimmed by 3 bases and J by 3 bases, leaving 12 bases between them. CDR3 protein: CASSSAGPYYGYTF. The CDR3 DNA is TGTGCCAGCAGCTCGGCTGGGCCTTACTATGGCTACACCTTC.

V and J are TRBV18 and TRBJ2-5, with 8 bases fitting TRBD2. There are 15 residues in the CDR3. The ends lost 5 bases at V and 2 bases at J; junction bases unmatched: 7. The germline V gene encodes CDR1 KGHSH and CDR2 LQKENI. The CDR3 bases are TGTGCCAGCTCAACAAATAGCGGGACGCAAGAGACCCAGTACTTC. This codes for CASSTNSGTQETQYF.

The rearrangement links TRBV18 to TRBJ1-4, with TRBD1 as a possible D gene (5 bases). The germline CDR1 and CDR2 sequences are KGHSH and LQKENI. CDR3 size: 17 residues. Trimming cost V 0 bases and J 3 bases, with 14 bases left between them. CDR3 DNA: TGTGCCAGCTCACCACCTCCAGGGAGGGCGTCTAATGAAAAACTGTTTTTT. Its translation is CASSPPPGRASNEKLFF. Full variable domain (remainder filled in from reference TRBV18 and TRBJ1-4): NAGVMQNPRHLVRRRGQEARLRCSPMKGHSHVYWYRQLPEEGLKFMVYLQKENIIDESGMPKERFSAEFPKEGPSILRIQQVVRGDSAAYFCASSPPPGRASNEKLFFGSGTQLSVL.

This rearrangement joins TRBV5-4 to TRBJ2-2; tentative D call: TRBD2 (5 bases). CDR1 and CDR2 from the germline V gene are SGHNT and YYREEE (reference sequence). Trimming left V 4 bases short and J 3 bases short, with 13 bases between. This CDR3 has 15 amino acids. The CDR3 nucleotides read TGTGCCAGCAGCCTGTACGGGGTGGACACCGGGGAGCTGTTTTTT. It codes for CASSLYGVDTGELFF.

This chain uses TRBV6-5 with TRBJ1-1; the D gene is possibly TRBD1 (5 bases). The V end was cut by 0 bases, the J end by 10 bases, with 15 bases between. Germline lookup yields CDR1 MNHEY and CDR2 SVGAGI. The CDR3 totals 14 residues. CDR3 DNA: TGTGCCAGCAGTTACTCCTACCGGGACGGGGGAGCTTTCTTT. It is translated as CASSYSYRDGGAFF.

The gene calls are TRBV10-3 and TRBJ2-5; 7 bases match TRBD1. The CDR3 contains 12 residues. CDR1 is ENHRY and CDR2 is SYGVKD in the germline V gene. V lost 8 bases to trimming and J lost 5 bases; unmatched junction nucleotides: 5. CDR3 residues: CAIGEQGETQYF. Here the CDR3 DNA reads TGTGCCATCGGGGAACAGGGGGAGACCCAGTACTTC.

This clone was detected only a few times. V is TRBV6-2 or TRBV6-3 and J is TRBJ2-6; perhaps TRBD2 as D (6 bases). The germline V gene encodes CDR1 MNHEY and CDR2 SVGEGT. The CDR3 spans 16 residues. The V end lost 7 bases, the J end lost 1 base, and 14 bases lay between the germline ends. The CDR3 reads CASTYPGDSGANVLTF. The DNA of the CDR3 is TGTGCCAGCACTTATCCGGGAGATTCTGGGGCCAACGTCCTGACTTTC.

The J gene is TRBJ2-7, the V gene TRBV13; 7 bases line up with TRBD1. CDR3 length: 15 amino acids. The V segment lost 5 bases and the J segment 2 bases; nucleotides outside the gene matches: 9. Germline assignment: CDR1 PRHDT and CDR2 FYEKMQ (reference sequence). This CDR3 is CASSVRDSRPYEQYF. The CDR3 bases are TGTGCCAGCAGCGTCCGGGACAGTCGACCCTACGAGCAGTACTTC.

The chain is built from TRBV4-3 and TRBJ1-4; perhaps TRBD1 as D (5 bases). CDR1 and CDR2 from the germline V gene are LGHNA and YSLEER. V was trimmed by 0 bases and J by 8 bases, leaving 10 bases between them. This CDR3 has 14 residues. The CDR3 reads CASSQDRRGEKLFF. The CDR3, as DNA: TGCGCCAGCAGCCAAGATCGCCGGGGGGAAAAACTGTTTTTT.

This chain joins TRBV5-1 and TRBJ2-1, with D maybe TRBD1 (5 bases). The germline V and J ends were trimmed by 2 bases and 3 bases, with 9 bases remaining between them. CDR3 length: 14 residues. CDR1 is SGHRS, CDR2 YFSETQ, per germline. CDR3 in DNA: TGCGCCAGCAGCTTACCTGACAGCTACAATGAGCAGTTCTTC. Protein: CASSLPDSYNEQFF.

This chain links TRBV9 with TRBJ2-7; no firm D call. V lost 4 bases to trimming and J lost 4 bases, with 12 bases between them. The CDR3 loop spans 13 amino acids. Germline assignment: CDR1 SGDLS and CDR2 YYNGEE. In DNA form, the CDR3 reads TGTGCCAGCAGCTTGAGCCGCGGTTACGAGCAGTACTTC. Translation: CASSLSRGYEQYF. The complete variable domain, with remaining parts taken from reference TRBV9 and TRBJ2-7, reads DSGVTQTPKHLITATGQRVTLRCSPRSGDLSVYWYQQSLDQGLQFLIQYYNGEERAKGNILERFSAQQFPDLHSELNLSSLELGDSALYFCASSLSRGYEQYFGPGTRLTVT.

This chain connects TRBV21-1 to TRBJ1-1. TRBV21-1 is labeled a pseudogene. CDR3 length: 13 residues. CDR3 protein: CASRLEGNTEAFF. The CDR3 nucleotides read TGTGCCAGCCGGCTGGAGGGAAACACTGAAGCTTTCTTT.

The CDR3 is CASSYMTDTQYF. CDR3 nucleotide sequence: TGTGCCAGTAGTTATATGACAGATACGCAGTATTTT. The chain recombines TRBV19 with TRBJ2-3; D is unresolved. With 5 bases removed from V and 3 bases from J, the gap between germline ends came to 6 bases. CDR1 and CDR2 from the germline V gene are LNHDA and SQIVND (reference sequence). This CDR3 is built from 12 residues.

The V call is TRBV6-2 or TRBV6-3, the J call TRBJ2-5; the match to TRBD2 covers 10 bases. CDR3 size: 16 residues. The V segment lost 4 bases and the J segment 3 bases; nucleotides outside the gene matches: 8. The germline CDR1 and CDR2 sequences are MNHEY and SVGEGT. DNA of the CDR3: TGTGCCAGCAGTTCGCCGGGACTAGCGTTTAAAGAGACCCAGTACTTC. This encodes CASSSPGLAFKETQYF.

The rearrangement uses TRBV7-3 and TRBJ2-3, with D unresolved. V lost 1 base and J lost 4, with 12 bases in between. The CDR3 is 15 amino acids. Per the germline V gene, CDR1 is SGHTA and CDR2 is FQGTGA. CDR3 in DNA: TGTGCCAGCAGCTTAAATGGCCCAGGCGCAGATACGCAGTATTTT. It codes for CASSLNGPGADTQYF.

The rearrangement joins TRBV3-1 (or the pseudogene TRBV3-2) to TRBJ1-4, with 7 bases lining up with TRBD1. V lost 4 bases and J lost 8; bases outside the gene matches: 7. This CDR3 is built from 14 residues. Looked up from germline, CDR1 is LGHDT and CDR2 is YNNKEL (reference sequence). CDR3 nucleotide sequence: TGTGCCAGCAGCCGACAGGGTGATCGGGAAAAACTGTTTTTT. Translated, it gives CASSRQGDREKLFF.